These 22 T cell receptor beta chains were sequenced from one sample in a study of regulatory T cells in long-lasting Graves disease (dated by TCRdb to 2020 to 2022). Preparation of the library involved multiplex PCR. The data were produced on an Illumina HiSeq 4000. iRepertoire HTBI primers and Arm-PCR amplification of CDR3 regions were used to construct TCR beta libraries. TCRdb cleaned the public reads at Q25 with fastp, built clones with MiXCR and kept in-frame beta chains. Each record represents a unique CDR3 protein, reported with the most common genes and DNA among its rows. The sample table lists around 480,000 distinct CDR3 sequences, about 16% of them with a count of one. The leading ten clones occupy around 25% of the sample. The time point label on this specimen signifies: newly diagnosed GD, antithyroid drugs for less than 3 months. RNA was extracted from PBMCs in TRIzol for both TCR sequencing and RNA sequencing.

These same records also appear under a second study, on T cells in Graves' hyperthyroidism and ophthalmopathy.

The sequences come from peripheral blood mononuclear cells (PBMCs), collected at new diagnosis, from a patient treated with antithyroid drugs. These receptors came from a middle-aged woman with Graves disease. Donor details come from another sample of the same person, matched by shared clones.

The chain combines TRBV2 with TRBJ2-2; D ambiguous. From germline, CDR1 is SNHLY and CDR2 FYNNEI. The V gene lost 2 bases and the J gene lost 4 bases, with 5 bases spanning the gap. The CDR3 runs 13 residues. The CDR3, as DNA: TGTGCCAGCAGTGAATGGCTCACCGGGGAGCTGTTTTTT. Its translation is CASSEWLTGELFF.

This clonotype was detected ten times or more. The rearrangement links TRBV18 to TRBJ1-3; D gene unclear. CDR1 KGHSH and CDR2 LQKENI come from the germline V gene. The CDR3 has 14 amino acids. The V end was cut by 5 bases, the J end by 0 bases, with 8 bases between. The CDR3 loop is CASSGGHSGNTIYF. The CDR3 coding sequence is TGTGCCAGCTCAGGCGGGCACTCTGGAAACACCATATATTTT.

Ten or more counts support this clonotype. The chain uses TRBV12-3 or TRBV12-4 and TRBJ2-1; TRBD1 might be the D (6 bases). The CDR3 sequence is 14 residues long. The V end was cut by 2 bases, the J end by 6 bases, with 11 bases between. The CDR3 protein is CASSLLGQSNEQFF. CDR3 DNA sequence: TGTGCCAGCAGTTTACTCGGACAGTCCAATGAGCAGTTCTTC.

The genes are TRBV20-1 and TRBJ1-3, with D possibly TRBD1 on 5 matching bases. Per the germline V gene, CDR1 is DFQATT and CDR2 is SNEGSKA (reference sequence). The CDR3 runs to 13 residues. Trimming removed 6 bases at V and 5 bases at J, with 14 bases between. CDR3 sequence (DNA): TGCAGTGCCGGGGGGATAGGTAGAAACACCATATATTTT. It codes for CSAGGIGRNTIYF.

The table lists this clonotype with many counts. The V and J genes are TRBV28 and TRBJ1-1, with a weak D call TRBD1 (5 bases). Trimming removed 7 bases from V and 5 bases from J, with 17 bases in between. CDR3 length equals 14 residues. From germline, CDR1 is MDHEN and CDR2 SYDVKM. The DNA of the CDR3 is TGTGCCAGCACCCCTAGTCGAGGGGAGACTGAAGCTTTCTTT. As protein: CASTPSRGETEAFF.

Regarding this clonotype: The junction shows a germline mismatch at one end, possibly a read error. V and J are TRBV20-1 and TRBJ2-5; 7 positions agree with TRBD2. This CDR3 is built from 15 residues. CDR1 and CDR2 from the germline V gene are DFQATT and SNEGSKA (reference sequence). The CDR3 sequence is CSARGRRENQATQYF. DNA of the CDR3: TGCAGTGCTAGAGGAAGGCGGGAGAACCAAGCGACCCAGTACTTC.

The V gene is TRBV30, the J gene TRBJ1-1, with a possible D match to TRBD1 (6 bases). The germline V gene has CDR1 GTSNPN and CDR2 SVGIG (reference sequence). Trimming cost V 1 base and J 2 bases, with 8 bases left between them. This CDR3 contains 13 residues. The CDR3, as DNA: TGTGCCTGGAGTGGGACAGTTAACACTGAAGCTTTCTTT. Amino acid sequence: CAWSGTVNTEAFF.

This clonotype was seen repeatedly, ten times or more. This sequence joins TRBV2 and TRBJ1-2; 9 bases agree with TRBD1. Germline trimming cut 6 bases from V and 12 bases from J; bases unmatched to any gene: 8. Germline loops: CDR1 SNHLY, CDR2 FYNNEI. There are 12 residues in the CDR3. The CDR3: CASRSRDREHTF. CDR3 coding DNA: TGTGCCAGCAGGTCCCGGGACAGGGAGCACACCTTC.

This clonotype was recorded many times. The CDR3 region is CASSYSGGAGAFF. In DNA, the CDR3 is TGTGCCAGCAGTTACTCGGGAGGGGCTGGAGCTTTCTTT. This chain connects TRBV6-5 to TRBJ1-1, with a tentative D call TRBD1 (5 bases). V gave up 0 bases and J gave up 10 bases, with 12 bases separating them. This CDR3 has 13 residues. CDR1 is MNHEY and CDR2 is SVGAGI in the germline V gene.

This clonotype was observed at least ten times. The V call is TRBV6-2 or TRBV6-3, the J call TRBJ2-1; no firm D call. CDR3 size: 12 residues. Trimming removed 0 bases from V and 6 bases from J, with 3 bases in between. Germline assignment: CDR1 MNHEY and CDR2 SVGEGT. The CDR3 loop is CASSYSANEQFF. CDR3 bases: TGTGCCAGCAGTTACTCAGCCAATGAGCAGTTCTTC.

This clonotype was observed many times. V is TRBV3-1 and J is TRBJ1-2; D uncertain. Looked up from germline, CDR1 is LGHDT and CDR2 is YNNKEL (reference sequence). Trimming took 4 bases from V and 7 from J, leaving 10 bases between them. This CDR3 is built from 12 residues. The CDR3 here is CASSREVGGYTF. The CDR3 DNA sequence: TGTGCCAGCAGCCGCGAAGTGGGTGGCTACACCTTC.

This chain joins TRBV3-1 and TRBJ1-3; D not resolved. CDR1 LGHDT and CDR2 YNNKEL come from the germline V gene (reference sequence). The CDR3 totals 13 residues. V was trimmed by 8 bases and J by 4 bases, leaving 12 bases between them. The CDR3 region has the DNA TGTGCCAGCGGCGCCTACAGCGGAAACACCATATATTTT. Residues: CASGAYSGNTIYF.

This clonotype was observed many times. This chain's CDR3 is CASSLSPARETQYF. The CDR3 DNA sequence: TGTGCCAGCAGCTTATCGCCGGCGCGGGAGACCCAGTACTTC. The chain joins TRBV11-2 to TRBJ2-5, with unresolved D. The CDR3 is 14 amino acids. Germline assignment: CDR1 SGHAT and CDR2 FQNNGV. Between the trimmed V and J ends, which lost 2 bases and 5 bases, there was a span of 12 bases.

This clonotype showed up many times. The chain has TRBV30 and TRBJ2-3; 10 nucleotides agree with TRBD2. This CDR3 has 14 residues. Germline V lookup: CDR1 GTSNPN, CDR2 SVGIG (reference sequence). The V and J ends lost 0 bases and 4 bases, in that order; junction bases with no gene match: 1. The CDR3 bases are TGTGCCTGGAGTGTCGGGACTAGCGCAGATACGCAGTATTTT. It yields the protein CAWSVGTSADTQYF.

The chain combines TRBV9 with TRBJ1-2, with D unresolved. Trimming took 4 bases from V and 3 from J, leaving 10 bases between them. CDR1 and CDR2 (germline): SGDLS, YYNGEE. The CDR3 loop spans 13 amino acids. Written as DNA, the CDR3 is TGTGCCAGCAGCCCTATACAAGACTATGGCTACACCTTC. Translated: CASSPIQDYGYTF.

This clonotype was seen at least ten times. The genes are TRBV7-2 and TRBJ2-1, with TRBD1 matching over 8 bases. The trim removed 5 bases at V and 10 bases at J, leaving 16 bases unmatched. Germline CDR1 reads SGHTA; CDR2 reads FQGNSA. CDR3 size: 16 residues. CDR3 nucleotides: TGTGCCAGCAGCCCGGACAGGGCTTCCCCTGGGGGCGAGCAGTTCTTC. Amino acid sequence: CASSPDRASPGGEQFF.

This clonotype has just a few counts. V and J are TRBV10-3 and TRBJ2-3, with a tentative D call TRBD2 (6 bases). From germline, CDR1 is ENHRY and CDR2 SYGVKD. V lost 6 bases and J lost 2, with 15 bases in between. This CDR3 has 15 amino acids. As DNA, the CDR3 is TGTGCCATCAGAACTGGTGGGGACTTCACAGATACGCAGTATTTT. Amino acid sequence: CAIRTGGDFTDTQYF.

The table lists this clonotype with many counts. The V and J genes are TRBV7-8 and TRBJ1-1; no firm D call. CDR1 is SGHVS and CDR2 is FQNEAQ in the germline V gene. Trimming took 2 bases from V and 1 from J, leaving 14 bases between them. The CDR3 sequence is 16 residues long. This CDR3 is CASSLLWGGPNTEAFF. The CDR3 nucleotides read TGTGCCAGCAGCTTACTATGGGGAGGGCCGAACACTGAAGCTTTCTTT.

This chain connects TRBV4-1 to TRBJ2-7; D is ambiguous. This CDR3 has 17 amino acids. The germline V gene has CDR1 MGHRA and CDR2 YSYEKL. Trimming took 2 bases from V and 2 from J, leaving 19 bases between them. The CDR3 DNA follows: TGCGCCAGCAGCCAACCCCTCTGGGGTTCATCGCCCTACGAGCAGTACTTC. Protein product: CASSQPLWGSSPYEQYF.

This chain connects TRBV5-6 to TRBJ2-7; D gene ambiguous. V dropped 0 bases and J dropped 1 base, with 8 bases sitting between them. CDR1 is SGHDT and CDR2 is YYEEEE in the germline V gene. The CDR3 runs 14 residues. The CDR3 sequence: CASSLVGISYEQYF. The CDR3 DNA follows: TGTGCCAGCAGCTTGGTGGGGATATCCTACGAGCAGTACTTC.

This clonotype was recorded at least ten times. The chain has TRBV20-1 and TRBJ1-1, with D perhaps matching TRBD1 (6 bases). The germline V gene encodes CDR1 DFQATT and CDR2 SNEGSKA (reference sequence). V was pared by 5 bases and J by 4 bases, with 14 bases between. The CDR3 has 13 residues. The CDR3 DNA follows: TGCAGTGCTGGCGGGGGCATTGGCACTGAAGCTTTCTTT. Protein product: CSAGGGIGTEAFF.

With regard to this clonotype: A much larger clone is a single base away; this may be a read error. The genes are TRBV5-1 and TRBJ2-7, with D hard to call. Germline CDR1 SGHRS, CDR2 YFSETQ. V lost 5 bases, J lost 6 bases, and 12 bases lay in between. This CDR3 is built from 12 residues. The CDR3 nucleotides are TGCGCCAGCAGTTGGCCTGCGTTCGAGCAGTACTTC. Translated, it gives CASSWPAFEQYF.